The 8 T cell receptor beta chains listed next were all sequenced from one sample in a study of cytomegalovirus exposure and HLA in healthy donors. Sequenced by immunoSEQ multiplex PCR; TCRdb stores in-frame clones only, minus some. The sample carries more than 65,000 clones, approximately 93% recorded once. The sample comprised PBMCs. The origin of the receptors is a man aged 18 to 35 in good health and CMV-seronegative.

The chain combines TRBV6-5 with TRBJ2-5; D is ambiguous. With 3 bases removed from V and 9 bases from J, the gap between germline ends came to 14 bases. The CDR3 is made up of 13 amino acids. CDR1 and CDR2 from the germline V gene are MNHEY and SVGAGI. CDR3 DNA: TGTGCCAGCAGTTATTATGTAAAAGCCCCCCAGTACTTC. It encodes CASSYYVKAPQYF.

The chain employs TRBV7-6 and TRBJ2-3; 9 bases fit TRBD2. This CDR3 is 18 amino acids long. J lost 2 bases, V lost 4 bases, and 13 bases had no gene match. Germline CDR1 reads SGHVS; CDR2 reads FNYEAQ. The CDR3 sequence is CASSSGLGLAGYTDTQYF. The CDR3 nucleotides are TGTGCCAGCAGCTCGGGCCTTGGCCTAGCGGGATACACAGATACGCAGTATTTT.

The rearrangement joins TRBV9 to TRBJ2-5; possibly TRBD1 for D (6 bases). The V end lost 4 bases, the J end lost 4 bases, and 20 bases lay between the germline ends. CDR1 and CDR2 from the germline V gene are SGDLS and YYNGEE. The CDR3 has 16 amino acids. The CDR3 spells CASSLERGGPGETQYF. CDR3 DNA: TGTGCCAGCAGCCTCGAGCGAGGGGGACCCGGAGAGACCCAGTACTTC.

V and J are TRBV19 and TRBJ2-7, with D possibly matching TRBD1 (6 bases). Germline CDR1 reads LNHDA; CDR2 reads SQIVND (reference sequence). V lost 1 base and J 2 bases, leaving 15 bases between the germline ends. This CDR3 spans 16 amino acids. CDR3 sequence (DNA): TGTGCCAGTAGTATAGCCACCTGGACAGACACCTACGAGCAGTACTTC. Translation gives CASSIATWTDTYEQYF.

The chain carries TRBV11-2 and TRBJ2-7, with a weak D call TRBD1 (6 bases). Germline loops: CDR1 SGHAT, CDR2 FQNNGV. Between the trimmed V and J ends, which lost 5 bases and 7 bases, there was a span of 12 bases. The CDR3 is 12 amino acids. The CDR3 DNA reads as TGTGCCAGCAGCCGCTCCACAGGGGAGCAGTACTTC. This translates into CASSRSTGEQYF.

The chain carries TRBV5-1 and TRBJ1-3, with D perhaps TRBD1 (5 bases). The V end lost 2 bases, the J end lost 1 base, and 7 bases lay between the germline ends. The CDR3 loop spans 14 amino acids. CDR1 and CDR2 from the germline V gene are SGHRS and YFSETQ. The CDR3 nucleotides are TGCGCCAGCAGCTTCCAGGGATCTGGAAACACCATATATTTT. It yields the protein CASSFQGSGNTIYF.

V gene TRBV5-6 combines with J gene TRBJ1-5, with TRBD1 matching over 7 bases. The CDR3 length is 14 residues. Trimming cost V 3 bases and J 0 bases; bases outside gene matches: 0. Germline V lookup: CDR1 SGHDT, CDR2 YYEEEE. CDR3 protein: CASSWDSSNQPQHF. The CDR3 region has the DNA TGTGCCAGCAGCTGGGACAGTAGCAATCAGCCCCAGCATTTT.

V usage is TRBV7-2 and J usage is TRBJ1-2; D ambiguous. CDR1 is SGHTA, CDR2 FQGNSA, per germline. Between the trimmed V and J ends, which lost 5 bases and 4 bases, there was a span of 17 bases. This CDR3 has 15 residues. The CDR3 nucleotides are TGTGCCAGCAGCCCGCAATACGGACTATTCTATGGCTACACCTTC. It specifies CASSPQYGLFYGYTF. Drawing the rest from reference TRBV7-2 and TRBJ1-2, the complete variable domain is GAGVSQSPSNKVTEKGKDVELRCDPISGHTALYWYRQSLGQGLEFLIYFQGNSAPDKSGLPSDRFSAERTGGSVSTLTIQRTQQEDSAVYLCASSPQYGLFYGYTFGSGTRLTVV.